This T cell receptor (beta chain) was sequenced during a study of shared clonotypes between healthy human individuals. Across the study: With ages of 18 to 49, the donors were two women and a few men.

Using ten immunoSEQ deep assay plates, investigators sequenced unsorted PBMC DNA. Repertoires were generated with immunoSEQ multiplex PCR, while TCRdb's copy carries only in-frame clones and drops some. In the table there are about 470,000 clones, roughly 77% of which are singletons. The CDR3 is made up of 14 amino acids. Germline assignment: CDR1 SNHLY and CDR2 FYNNEI. Between the trimmed V and J ends, which lost 6 bases and 0 bases, there was a span of 11 bases. This clonotype was obtained from a woman aged 40-49 years in good health. Some clones in this sample may be carry-over from other donors' samples. The sequenced sample was PBMCs. This chain uses TRBV2 with TRBJ2-5; D possibly corresponds to TRBD2 (6 bases). The CDR3 is CASRGTANQETQYF. Written as DNA, the CDR3 is TGTGCCAGCAGGGGGACTGCTAACCAAGAGACCCAGTACTTC. The full variable domain, its missing parts supplied by reference TRBV2 and TRBJ2-5, is EPEVTQTPSHQVTQMGQEVILRCVPISNHLYFYWYRQILGQKVEFLVSFYNNEISEKSEIFDDQFSVERPDGSNFTLKIRSTKLEDSAMYFCASRGTANQETQYFGPGTRLLVL.